This is a list of T cell receptor beta chains from one sample in a study of blood T cell repertoires in COVID-19. Profiled with immunoSEQ multiplex PCR; TCRdb holds only in-frame clones, not every one. The table lists about 150,000 clones, around 87% of them singletons. Sequencing was done on a sample of peripheral blood. The source is a woman aged 40 to 50 with acute or convalescent COVID-19. Each CDR3 is given with its conserved first and last residue. D genes are given only for firm matches. Not all rows give a size; the values are once, few, many and, for expanded clones, a class.

CASSWGTSGYEQYF TGCGCCAGCAGCTGGGGGACTAGCGGGTACGAGCAGTACTTC TRBJ2-7 - TRBV5-1 TRBD2
CASMIRGDGTELFF TGTGCCAGTATGATTCGAGGGGACGGGACTGAACTGTTTTTT TRBJ1-4 - TRBV19 -
CATSGGANEQFF TGTGCCACCAGCGGGGGGGCTAATGAGCAGTTCTTC TRBJ2-1 once TRBV24-1 TRBD2
CASSRQGNYEQYF TGTGCCAGCAGCCGACAGGGGAACTACGAGCAGTACTTC TRBJ2-7 - TRBV6-5 TRBD1
CASMVNRGQGEQFF TGTGCCAGCATGGTGAACAGGGGGCAAGGTGAGCAGTTCTTC TRBJ2-1 - TRBV27 TRBD1
CASSFSLARSGEQFF TGTGCCAGCAGTTTTTCGCTAGCGCGCAGTGGCGAGCAGTTCTTC TRBJ2-1 - TRBV27 -
CASKNSGYEQYF TGCGCCAGCAAGAATAGCGGGTACGAGCAGTACTTC TRBJ2-7 - TRBV5-1 TRBD2
CASSTYRGLGGTGELFF TGTGCCAGTAGTACGTACAGGGGGCTCGGCGGCACCGGGGAGCTGTTTTTT TRBJ2-2 - TRBV19 TRBD1
CASSLVAGNQPQHF TGTGCCAGCAGCTTGGTGGCAGGCAATCAGCCCCAGCATTTT TRBJ1-5 - TRBV5-6 -
CASSSSGSGRVTGELFF TGTGCCAGCAGCAGCAGTGGGAGCGGGAGAGTAACCGGGGAGCTGTTTTTT TRBJ2-2 - TRBV7-9 TRBD2
CASSLEGDSYQPQHF TGCGCCAGCAGCTTGGAGGGGGACAGCTATCAGCCCCAGCATTTT TRBJ1-5 - TRBV5-1 TRBD1
CASSPMGQGTSNQPQHF TGTGCCAGCAGCCCTATGGGACAGGGGACCAGCAATCAGCCCCAGCATTTT TRBJ1-5 - TRBV7-8 TRBD1
CATSDAAGTGPNQPQHF TGTGCCACCAGTGATGCCGCCGGGACAGGGCCCAATCAGCCCCAGCATTTT TRBJ1-5 - TRBV24-1 TRBD1
CASSSVEQGEVGANVLTF TGTGCCAGCAGCTCCGTAGAACAGGGGGAAGTTGGGGCCAACGTCCTGACTTTC TRBJ2-6 once TRBV11-3 TRBD1
CASSERGFRVFPDTQYF TGCGCCAGCAGTGAGAGAGGTTTCCGGGTGTTCCCAGATACGCAGTATTTT TRBJ2-3 - TRBV10-2 -
CASSFLVSDTGELFF TGCGCCAGCAGCTTTCTAGTATCGGACACCGGGGAGCTGTTTTTT TRBJ2-2 - TRBV5-1 -
CASSEAAGVATNEKLFF TGTGCCAGCAGTGAAGCAGCGGGGGTTGCAACTAATGAAAAACTGTTTTTT TRBJ1-4 - TRBV2 -
CASVNRGSREQYF TGTGCCAGCGTTAACAGGGGATCTCGGGAGCAGTACTTC TRBJ2-7 - TRBV28 TRBD1
CASSLALAGMTNEQFF TGCGCCAGCAGCTTGGCGCTAGCGGGGATGACGAATGAGCAGTTCTTC TRBJ2-1 - TRBV5-1 TRBD2
CASSNRAGGSDTQYF TGCGCCAGCAGCAATCGAGCGGGAGGGTCAGATACGCAGTATTTT TRBJ2-3 - TRBV5-1 TRBD2
CASSLGRGVNTEAFF TGTGCCAGCAGCTTAGGTCGGGGGGTGAACACTGAAGCTTTCTTT TRBJ1-1 - TRBV7-9 -
CASSRGGLGSYEQYF TGTGCCAGCAGCCGAGGGGGTCTGGGCTCCTACGAGCAGTACTTC TRBJ2-7 - TRBV13 -
CSVEDRAGGSYGYTF TGCAGCGTTGAAGATCGGGCAGGGGGGTCCTATGGCTACACCTTC TRBJ1-2 - TRBV29-1 TRBD1
CASSHVLGDTEAFF TGTGCCAGCAGCCACGTCCTAGGGGACACTGAAGCTTTCTTT TRBJ1-1 - TRBV3-1/TRBV3-2 -
CATSDLYTQYF TGTGCCACCAGTGATCTTTATACGCAGTATTTT TRBJ2-3 - TRBV24-1 -
CSASPGQGDTDTQYF TGCAGTGCTAGTCCCGGACAGGGGGACACAGATACGCAGTATTTT TRBJ2-3 - TRBV20-1 TRBD1